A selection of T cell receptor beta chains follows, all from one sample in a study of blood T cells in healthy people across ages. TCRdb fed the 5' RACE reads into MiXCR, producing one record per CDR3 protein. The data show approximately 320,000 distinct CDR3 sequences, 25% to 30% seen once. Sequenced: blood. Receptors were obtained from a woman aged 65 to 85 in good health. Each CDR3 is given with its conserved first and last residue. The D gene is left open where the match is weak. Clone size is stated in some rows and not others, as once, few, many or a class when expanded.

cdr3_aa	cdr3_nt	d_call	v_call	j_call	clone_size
CSARGPTQETQYF	TGCAGTGCTAGAGGACCGACCCAAGAGACCCAGTACTTC	-	TRBV20-1	TRBJ2-5	-
CASSQDSGREAEKLFF	TGTGCCAGCAGCCAAGATTCAGGGAGGGAGGCCGAAAAACTGTTTTTT	-	TRBV4-2	TRBJ1-4	-
CASSLGAGAYEQFF	TGCGCCAGCAGCTTGGGCGCGGGGGCATATGAGCAGTTCTTC	-	TRBV5-1	TRBJ2-1	-
CASSFRDRVLFYSGYTF	TGTGCCAGCAGCTTCCGGGACAGGGTTCTGTTCTACTCTGGCTACACCTTC	TRBD1	TRBV13	TRBJ1-2	-
CASNRGRAGYNEQFF	TGTGCCAGCAACCGCGGGAGGGCCGGGTACAATGAGCAGTTCTTC	TRBD2	TRBV27	TRBJ2-1	few
CSAGSDRDRELFF	TGCAGTGCTGGGTCTGACAGGGACCGAGAACTGTTTTTT	TRBD1	TRBV20-1	TRBJ1-4	-
CASSPVTFLDNYGYTF	TGTGCCAGCAGCCCGGTTACCTTTCTGGATAACTATGGCTACACCTTC	-	TRBV7-2	TRBJ1-2	-
CASSPRDRATEQYF	TGTGCCAGCTCACCTCGGGACAGGGCGACCGAGCAGTACTTC	TRBD1	TRBV18	TRBJ2-7	-
CASSTKTSLFTGYTF	TGTGCCAGCAGTACCAAGACAAGCTTGTTCACTGGCTACACCTTC	-	TRBV6-5	TRBJ1-2	-
CASSPSGVNSPLHF	TGTGCCAGCTCACCGTCCGGTGTTAATTCACCCCTCCACTTT	-	TRBV18	TRBJ1-6	few
CASSQGTEGNQPQHF	TGCGCCAGCAGCCAGGGGACGGAGGGTAATCAGCCCCAGCATTTT	-	TRBV4-1	TRBJ1-5	few
CAISGVGGSYGQYF	TGTGCCATCAGTGGGGTAGGGGGCTCCTACGGGCAGTACTTC	TRBD1	TRBV10-3	TRBJ2-5	few
CASSLGDGQGAVGIAKNIQYF	TGCGCCAGCAGCTTGGGAGATGGACAGGGGGCTGTTGGGATAGCCAAAAACATTCAGTACTTC	TRBD1	TRBV5-1	TRBJ2-4	-
CATADSVYNEQFF	TGTGCCACCGCGGACAGTGTCTACAATGAGCAGTTCTTC	-	TRBV6-5	TRBJ2-1	-
CASSLNRGDWSF	TGTGCCAGCAGCTTAAACAGGGGGGACTGGTCTTTT	TRBD1	TRBV7-9	TRBJ1-1	few
CASSSGTPSSYNEQFF	TGCGCCAGCAGCTCCGGGACTCCGAGCTCCTACAATGAGCAGTTCTTC	-	TRBV5-1	TRBJ2-1	-
CASSLGGLAGQETQYF	TGCGCCAGCAGCTTGGGTGGACTAGCGGGACAAGAGACCCAGTACTTC	TRBD2	TRBV5-1	TRBJ2-5	few
CASSLEVAGDNEQFF	TGCGCCAGCAGCTTGGAGGTAGCGGGAGACAATGAGCAGTTCTTC	TRBD2	TRBV5-1	TRBJ2-1	many
CASSPNRDETQYF	TGTGCCAGCTCACCAAACAGGGATGAGACCCAGTACTTC	-	TRBV18	TRBJ2-5	-
CASSTTTGGSYYEQYF	TGTGCCAGCAGCACTACGACAGGGGGTAGTTACTACGAGCAGTACTTC	TRBD1	TRBV7-2	TRBJ2-7	-
CASSLGLSTQETQYF	TGCGCCAGCAGCTTGGGCCTTAGTACCCAAGAGACCCAGTACTTC	-	TRBV5-1	TRBJ2-5	-
CASTQQGSNQPQHF	TGTGCCAGCACTCAACAGGGTAGCAATCAGCCCCAGCATTTT	-	TRBV6-6	TRBJ1-5	-
CASSPTGISGNTIYF	TGTGCCAGCTCACCGACAGGGATTAGTGGAAACACCATATATTTT	TRBD1	TRBV18	TRBJ1-3	-
CASSSDRGIEKLFF	TGTGCCAGCAGTTCGGACAGGGGTATCGAAAAACTGTTTTTT	TRBD1	TRBV25-1	TRBJ1-4	few
CASSVTGTSGTLSSYNEQFF	TGTGCCAGCAGCGTGACCGGGACTAGCGGGACTCTCAGCTCCTACAATGAGCAGTTCTTC	TRBD2	TRBV9	TRBJ2-1	-
CSATSGRSYREQYF	TGCAGTGCTACAAGCGGGAGGTCTTATCGCGAGCAGTACTTC	TRBD2	TRBV20-1	TRBJ2-7	-
CASSLTGTSYGYTF	TGTGCCAGCAGCCTAACCGGGACCTCCTATGGCTACACCTTC	-	TRBV7-3	TRBJ1-2	many
CASSLSTSSGNTIYF	TGTGCCAGCAGTTTAAGTACAAGCTCTGGAAACACCATATATTTT	-	TRBV27	TRBJ1-3	few
CASSSISGSNYEQYF	TGTGCCAGCAGCTCCATTAGCGGGAGCAACTACGAGCAGTACTTC	TRBD2	TRBV7-2	TRBJ2-7	few
CSAVLENEQFF	TGCAGTGCAGTACTCGAAAATGAGCAGTTCTTC	-	TRBV20-1	TRBJ2-1	few
CASRPTSGNYNEQFF	TGTGCCAGCAGACCGACTAGCGGTAACTACAATGAGCAGTTCTTC	TRBD2	TRBV6-5	TRBJ2-1	-
CASSLFPGQVLGEQFF	TGTGCCAGCAGTTTATTTCCCGGACAGGTTCTAGGTGAGCAGTTCTTC	TRBD1	TRBV28	TRBJ2-1	-
CSAIPQGYEQYF	TGCAGTGCTATCCCACAGGGCTACGAGCAGTACTTC	-	TRBV20-1	TRBJ2-7	once